Reported below is one T cell receptor beta chain. Its antigen is undetermined. Data came from immunoSEQ multiplex PCR; TCRdb stores just in-frame clones and leaves some out. The table lists just under 150,000 clones, about nine tenths of them singletons. The data belong to a study of T cell responses to AZD1222 COVID-19 vaccine. Study-level findings and limits: Repertoire sampling happened only post peak T cell response. Donors were chiefly white British, with a greater number of females, and clonal diversity was perhaps underestimated.

This receptor was taken from an adult who received the AZD1222 COVID-19 vaccine. This specimen was peripheral blood, taken 28 days after the second AZD1222 dose.

The CDR3 protein is CASSFTGGGYTF. CDR3 DNA: TGCGCCAGCAGCTTTACAGGGGGTGGCTACACCTTC. This chain links TRBV5-1 with TRBJ1-2; 8 nucleotides agree with TRBD1. This CDR3 spans 12 amino acids. V trimming: 2 bases; J trimming: 7 bases; junction bases outside the gene matches: 1. Germline-derived CDR1 and CDR2 are SGHRS and YFSETQ.